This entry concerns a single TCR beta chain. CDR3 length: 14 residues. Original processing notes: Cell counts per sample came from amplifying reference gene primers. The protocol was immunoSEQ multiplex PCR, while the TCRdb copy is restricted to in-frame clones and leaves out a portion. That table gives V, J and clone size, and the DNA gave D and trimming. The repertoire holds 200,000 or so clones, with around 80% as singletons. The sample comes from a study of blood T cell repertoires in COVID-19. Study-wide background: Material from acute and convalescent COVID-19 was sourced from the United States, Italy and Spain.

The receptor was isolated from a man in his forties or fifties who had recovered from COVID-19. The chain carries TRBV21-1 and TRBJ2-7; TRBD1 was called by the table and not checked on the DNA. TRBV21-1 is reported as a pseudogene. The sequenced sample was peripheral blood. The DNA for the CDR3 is TGTGCCAGCAGCAACTGGACAGGGGGGTACGAGCAGTACTTC. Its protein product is CASSNWTGGYEQYF.